The present TCR beta chain was sequenced within a study of control samples from healthy donors and cancer patients. Produced via immunoSEQ multiplex PCR; TCRdb's table is partial and in-frame only. Of approximately 170,000 clones in the sample, approximately 90% were seen once. CDR3 length equals 15 residues. CDR1 and CDR2 (germline): SNHLY, FYNNEI. The J segment lost 4 bases and the V segment lost 6 bases, leaving 8 bases of the junction unmatched. The TCR was taken from a woman aged 25 to 39 in good health. Material for sequencing was blood. The V gene is TRBV2, the J gene TRBJ1-5, with 8 bases aligning to TRBD1. The CDR3: CASSADRGTNQPQHF. The CDR3 coding sequence is TGTGCCAGCAGCGCCGACAGGGGAACGAATCAGCCCCAGCATTTT. The entire variable domain, with the rest obtained from reference TRBV2 and TRBJ1-5, is as follows: EPEVTQTPSHQVTQMGQEVILRCVPISNHLYFYWYRQILGQKVEFLVSFYNNEISEKSEIFDDQFSVERPDGSNFTLKIRSTKLEDSAMYFCASSADRGTNQPQHFGDGTRLSIL.